Following are 2 T cell receptor beta chains from one sample sequenced in a study of blood T cells in healthy people across ages. With a J-beta primer mix and a sample-barcoded 5' primer, a second PCR ran about 7 to 11 cycles. TCRdb re-called the 5' RACE reads through MiXCR, storing one row per CDR3 protein. The sample holds over 700,000 distinct CDR3 sequences, about 53% seen once. Sample: blood. The receptor source for this set is a man older than 75 in good health.

For this clonotype: This could be a read error, since a much larger clone is one nucleotide away. The gene calls are TRBV29-1 and TRBJ2-5, with D possibly TRBD2 on 6 matching bases. The CDR3 covers 12 residues. CDR1 and CDR2 (germline): SQVTM, ANQGSEA. V dropped 4 bases and J dropped 2 bases, with 8 bases sitting between them. The CDR3 is CSVGGKQETQYF. The CDR3 coding sequence is TGCAGCGTTGGCGGGAAACAAGAGACCCAGTACTTC.

Of note for this clonotype: A read error may be the cause here, since a much bigger clone is one base away. V usage is TRBV21-1 and J usage is TRBJ1-5; the table's D call, TRBD1, has no DNA check behind it. TRBV21-1 is a recognized pseudogene. The CDR3 is 15 residues long. The CDR3 bases are TGTGCCAGCAGCAAAGACGGGGGTAAGCGTCAGCCCCAGCATTTT. It yields the protein CASSKDGGKRQPQHF.